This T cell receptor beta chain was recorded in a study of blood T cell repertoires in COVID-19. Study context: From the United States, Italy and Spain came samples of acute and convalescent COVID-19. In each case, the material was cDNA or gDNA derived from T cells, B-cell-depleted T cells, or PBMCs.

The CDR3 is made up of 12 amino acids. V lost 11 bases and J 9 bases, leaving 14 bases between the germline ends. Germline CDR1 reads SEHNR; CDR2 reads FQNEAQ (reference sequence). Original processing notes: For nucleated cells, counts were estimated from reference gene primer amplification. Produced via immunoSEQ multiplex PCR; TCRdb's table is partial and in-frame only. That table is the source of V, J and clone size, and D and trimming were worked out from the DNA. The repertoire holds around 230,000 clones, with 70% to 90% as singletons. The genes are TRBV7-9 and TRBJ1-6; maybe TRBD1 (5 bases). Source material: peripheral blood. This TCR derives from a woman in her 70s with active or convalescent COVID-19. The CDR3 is CAGGGAGSPLHF. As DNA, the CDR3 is TGTGCCGGAGGAGGGGCCGGTTCACCCCTCCACTTT.